Sequencing of this TCR beta chain was carried out in a study of T-cell memory formation after mild COVID-19. General study results and limits: Later expanders leaned CD4+, whereas day 15 to 85 contracting clones were balanced CD4/CD8.

The V gene's germline CDR1 is SGDLS and CDR2 YYNGEE. V gave up 0 bases and J gave up 5 bases, with 12 bases separating them. CDR3 length equals 15 residues. This clonotype was seen a handful of times. Its antigen is as yet unknown. In TCRdb, the 5' RACE reads were re-called with MiXCR into one record per CDR3 protein. The sample has over 300,000 distinct CDR3 sequences; about 20% are singletons. Sample: PBMCs or a T cell subset sorted from them (not recorded which). The source is a man aged 18 to 35 who had mild COVID-19 (a few samples of this study predate the infection). Cell type and time point are not known. The chain couples TRBV9 to TRBJ1-5; maybe TRBD1 (5 bases). The CDR3 sequence is CASSVGSGMDQPQHF. Written as DNA, the CDR3 is TGTGCCAGCAGCGTAGGGTCAGGGATGGATCAGCCCCAGCATTTT.